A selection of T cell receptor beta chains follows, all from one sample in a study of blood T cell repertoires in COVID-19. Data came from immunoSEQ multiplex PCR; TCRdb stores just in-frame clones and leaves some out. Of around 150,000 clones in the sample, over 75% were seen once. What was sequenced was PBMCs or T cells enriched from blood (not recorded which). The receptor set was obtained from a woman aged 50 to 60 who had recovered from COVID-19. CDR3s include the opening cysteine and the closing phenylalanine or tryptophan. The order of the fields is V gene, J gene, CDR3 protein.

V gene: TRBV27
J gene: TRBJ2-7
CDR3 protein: CASSFRVPEGEQYF

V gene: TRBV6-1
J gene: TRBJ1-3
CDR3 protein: CASSEALSSSGNTIYF

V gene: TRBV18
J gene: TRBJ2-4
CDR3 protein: CASSPSANRDRHF

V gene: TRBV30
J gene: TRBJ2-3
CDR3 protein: CAWSVTGPGNTDTQYF

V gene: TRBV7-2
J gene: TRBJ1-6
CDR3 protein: CASSLGGSRTGNSPLHF

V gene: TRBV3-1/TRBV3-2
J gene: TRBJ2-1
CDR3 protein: CASSRTSGSYNEQFF

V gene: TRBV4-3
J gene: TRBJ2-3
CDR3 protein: CASSQAWAGGPVADTQYF

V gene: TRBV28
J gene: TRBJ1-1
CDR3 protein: CASSSGSGQGTEAFF

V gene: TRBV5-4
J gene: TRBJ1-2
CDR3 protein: CASSLSGNYGYTF

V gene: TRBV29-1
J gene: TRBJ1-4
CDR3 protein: CSVGGGINEKLFF

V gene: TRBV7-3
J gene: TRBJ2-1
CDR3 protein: CASREQDRHPNNEQFF

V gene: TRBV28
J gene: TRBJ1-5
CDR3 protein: CASSPITGRANQPQHF

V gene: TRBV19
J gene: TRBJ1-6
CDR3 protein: CASSRGGWGDSPLHF

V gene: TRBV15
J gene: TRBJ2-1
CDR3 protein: CATSREGTSGGREQFF

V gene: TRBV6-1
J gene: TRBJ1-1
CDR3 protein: CASSESGRFNEAFF

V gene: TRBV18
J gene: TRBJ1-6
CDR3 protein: CASSPYSTPLHF

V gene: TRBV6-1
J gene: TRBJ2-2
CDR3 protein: CASSDGTGRTGELFF

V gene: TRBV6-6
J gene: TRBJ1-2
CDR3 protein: CASRSPGDRDYGYTF

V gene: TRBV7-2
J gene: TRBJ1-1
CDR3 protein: CASSLQGGNTEAFF

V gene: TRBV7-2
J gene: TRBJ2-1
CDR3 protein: CASSFAGPYNEQFF

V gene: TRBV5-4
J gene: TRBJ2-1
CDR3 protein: CASSHPAWGGAYNEQFF

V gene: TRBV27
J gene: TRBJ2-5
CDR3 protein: CASSQQGTQETQYF

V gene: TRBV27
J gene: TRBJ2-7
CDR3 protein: CASKASGVVVQYF

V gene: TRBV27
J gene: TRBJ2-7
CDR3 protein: CASSLYPGGSSSYEQYF

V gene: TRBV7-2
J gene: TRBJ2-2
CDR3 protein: CASSSRVGTGELFF

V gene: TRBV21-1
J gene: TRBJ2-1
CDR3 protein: CASSRGEAVYNEQFF

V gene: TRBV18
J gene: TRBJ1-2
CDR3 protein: CASSPLGRENYGYTF

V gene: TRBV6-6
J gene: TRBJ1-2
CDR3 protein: CASSYGQAGHGYTF

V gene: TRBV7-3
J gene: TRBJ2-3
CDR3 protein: CASSPPGGGRRDTQYF

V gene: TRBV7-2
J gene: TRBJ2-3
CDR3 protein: CASSLVGGAGFTDTQYF

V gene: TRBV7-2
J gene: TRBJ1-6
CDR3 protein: CASSLGGRYSPLHF

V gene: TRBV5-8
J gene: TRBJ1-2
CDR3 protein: CASSPRSSGYTF

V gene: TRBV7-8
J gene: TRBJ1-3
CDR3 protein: CASSLNRDGGPDGNTIYF

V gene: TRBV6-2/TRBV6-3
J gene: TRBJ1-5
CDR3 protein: CASSLVRGSNQPQHF

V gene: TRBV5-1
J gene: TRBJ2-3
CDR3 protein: CASSLDWTGTDTQYF

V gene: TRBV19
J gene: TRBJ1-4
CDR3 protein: CASSIRDSTEKLFF

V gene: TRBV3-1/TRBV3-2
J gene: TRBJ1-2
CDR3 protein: CASSPDRGSGYGYTF

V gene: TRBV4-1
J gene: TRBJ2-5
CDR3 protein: CASSQDGHSQETQYF